The clone carrying this T cell receptor beta chain occurred a few times. Sample-barcoded 5' priming and a J-beta primer mix drove a second PCR of about 6 to 11 cycles. One entry per CDR3 protein, called by TCRdb with MiXCR from the 5' RACE reads. This sample has approximately 1.5 million distinct CDR3 sequences, with roughly 43% found just once. The data are from a study of blood T cells in healthy people across ages. Germline V gene lookup returns CDR1 MNHNY and CDR2 SVGAGI (reference sequence). The CDR3 spans 17 residues. V was shortened by 2 bases and J by 2 bases, with 16 bases between the two germline ends.

V gene TRBV6-6 combines with J gene TRBJ2-4; tentatively, D is TRBD1 or TRBD2 (5 bases each). Sequenced input: blood. The TCR comes from a woman between 18 and 29 years old in good health. CDR3 sequence: CASSYEGPEGTKNIQYF. In DNA form, the CDR3 reads TGTGCCAGCAGTTACGAGGGGCCTGAGGGTACCAAAAACATTCAGTACTTC.